The 28 T cell receptor beta chains presented below share a single source sample, sequenced in a study of T-cell memory formation after mild COVID-19. TCRdb independently ran MiXCR on the 5' RACE reads; one entry per CDR3 protein. Altogether approximately 45,000 distinct CDR3 sequences are present, less than 8% being singletons, with the ten largest covering approximately 0.74%. Sequencing was carried out using PBMCs or a T cell subset sorted from them (not recorded which). The receptor source for this set is an adult who had mild COVID-19 (a few samples of this study predate the infection). Cell type and time point are not known.

The V call is TRBV7-2, the J call TRBJ2-3; the match to TRBD2 covers 11 bases. Germline V gives CDR1 SGHTA, CDR2 FQGNSA. Trimming removed 2 bases from V and 2 bases from J; junction bases left unmatched: 3. This CDR3 spans 16 amino acids. The CDR3 protein is CASSLRLAGPTDTQYF. DNA for the CDR3: TGTGCCAGCAGCTTAAGACTAGCGGGGCCCACAGATACGCAGTATTTT.

This clonotype was recorded many times. The chain recombines TRBV9 with TRBJ2-7; perhaps D is TRBD1 or TRBD2 (6 bases each). V was cut by 3 bases and J by 4 bases, with 14 bases left in between. CDR3 length: 14 amino acids. Germline assignment: CDR1 SGDLS and CDR2 YYNGEE. The CDR3 reads CASSGGTSNYEQYF. The CDR3 DNA reads as TGTGCCAGCAGCGGCGGGACAAGTAATTACGAGCAGTACTTC.

CDR3 protein: CASSTGTSGRTDTQYF. The CDR3 DNA is TGTGCCAGCAGCACCGGGACTAGCGGGAGGACAGATACGCAGTATTTT. The chain is built from TRBV11-3 and TRBJ2-3; 15 bases are a match to TRBD2. CDR1 and CDR2 from the germline V gene are SGHNT and YENEEA. CDR3 length equals 16 residues. The J segment lost 3 bases and the V segment lost 5 bases, leaving 3 bases of the junction unmatched. The full variable domain, its missing parts supplied by reference TRBV11-3 and TRBJ2-3, is EAGVVQSPRYKIIEKKQPVAFWCNPISGHNTLYWYLQNLGQGPELLIRYENEEAVDDSQLPKDRFSAERLKGVDSTLKIQPAELGDSAVYLCASSTGTSGRTDTQYFGPGTRLTVL.

This clonotype was counted ten times or more. The gene calls are TRBV30 and TRBJ2-1; D call uncertain. Germline V lookup: CDR1 GTSNPN, CDR2 SVGIG (reference sequence). The CDR3 is 12 residues long. Trimming took off 0 bases at V and 7 bases at J, with 7 bases between the two ends. CDR3 loop: CAWSVMGNEQFF. DNA of the CDR3: TGTGCCTGGAGTGTAATGGGGAATGAGCAGTTCTTC.

This clonotype has ten or more counts. The J gene is TRBJ2-7, the V gene TRBV5-1; no clear D gene. CDR1 and CDR2 (germline): SGHRS, YFSETQ. V was clipped by 0 bases and J by 4 bases, with 8 bases between them. This CDR3 region has 13 residues. CDR3 region: CASSLEGSYEQYF. The CDR3 DNA reads as TGCGCCAGCAGCTTGGAGGGTTCATACGAGCAGTACTTC.

This clonotype was observed many times. The gene calls are TRBV3-1 and TRBJ2-3, with 16 bases matching TRBD2. V shed 4 bases, J shed 0 bases, and the junction held 1 base outside the gene matches. The CDR3 runs 17 residues. The germline V gene has CDR1 LGHDT and CDR2 YNNKEL (reference sequence). This CDR3 is CASSRGLAGGSTDTQYF. CDR3 sequence (DNA): TGTGCCAGCAGCCGGGGACTAGCGGGGGGGAGCACAGATACGCAGTATTTT.

This clonotype was detected only a few times. The rearrangement joins TRBV2 to TRBJ2-1; perhaps TRBD2 as D (6 bases). The CDR3 is 12 amino acids. The ends were cut back, 7 bases at V and 10 bases at J, with 14 bases in the middle. CDR1 is SNHLY and CDR2 is FYNNEI in the germline V gene. CDR3 sequence reads: CASTPLAREQFF. DNA of the CDR3: TGTGCCAGCACGCCGCTAGCGCGCGAGCAGTTCTTC.

CDR3 bases: TGTGCCAGCAGCGGATACCTCCTCTCTGGGGCCAACGTCCTGACTTTC. This codes for CASSGYLLSGANVLTF. The chain links TRBV5-4 to TRBJ2-6, with D uncertain. From germline, CDR1 is SGHNT and CDR2 YYREEE (reference sequence). The ends were cut back, 4 bases at V and 0 bases at J, with 11 bases in the middle. The CDR3 is 16 residues long.

This clonotype was seen repeatedly, ten times or more. The chain couples TRBV7-9 to TRBJ1-4; D is unclear. CDR1 is SEHNR and CDR2 is FQNEAQ in the germline V gene (reference sequence). The CDR3 consists of 14 residues. V gave up 5 bases and J gave up 7 bases, with 14 bases separating them. CDR3 residues: CASSGGGRFEKLFF. DNA for the CDR3: TGTGCCAGCAGCGGTGGAGGTCGATTTGAAAAACTGTTTTTT.

The chain is built from TRBV6-2 or TRBV6-3 and TRBJ2-7, with 9 bases identical to TRBD1. The CDR3 covers 16 residues. V gave up 5 bases and J gave up 2 bases; unmatched junction bases: 10. Germline V gene lookup returns CDR1 MNHEY and CDR2 SVGEGT. CDR3 nucleotides: TGTGCCAGCAGTGGACAGGGGTCGAAACGAGCCTACGAGCAGTACTTC. Its translation: CASSGQGSKRAYEQYF.

Ten or more counts support this clonotype. This chain joins TRBV5-1 and TRBJ2-2; D not resolved. V was shortened by 6 bases and J by 3 bases, with 12 bases between the two germline ends. CDR3 size: 14 residues. CDR1 is SGHRS and CDR2 is YFSETQ in the germline V gene. The CDR3, as DNA: TGCGCCAGCACTTGGATTGCGGACACCGGGGAGCTGTTTTTT. It translates to CASTWIADTGELFF.

This clonotype was detected ten times or more. The gene calls are TRBV4-1 and TRBJ1-2; TRBD1 matches at 8 bases. This CDR3 has 15 amino acids. The germline V gene has CDR1 MGHRA and CDR2 YSYEKL. Losses at the gene ends were 4 bases for V and 0 bases for J; bases not matched to a gene: 4. CDR3 nucleotides: TGCGCCAGCAGCCCGGGACAGGCCTCTAACTATGGCTACACCTTC. It translates to CASSPGQASNYGYTF.

This clonotype was picked up many times. This chain joins TRBV5-1 and TRBJ1-1; D uncertain. Germline loops: CDR1 SGHRS, CDR2 YFSETQ. V was clipped by 2 bases and J by 1 base, with 9 bases between them. The CDR3 runs 14 residues. CDR3 in amino acids: CASSFGSTNTEAFF. CDR3 in DNA: TGCGCCAGCAGCTTCGGGTCAACGAACACTGAAGCTTTCTTT.

J is TRBJ2-7 and V is TRBV9, with D uncertain. Trimming cost V 4 bases and J 0 bases, with 14 bases left between them. The CDR3 runs to 15 residues. Germline assignment: CDR1 SGDLS and CDR2 YYNGEE. DNA for the CDR3: TGTGCCAGCAGCCCGCTAGAAGGTATCTCCTACGAGCAGTACTTC. Residues: CASSPLEGISYEQYF.

At least ten counts were recorded for this clonotype. This chain joins TRBV7-2 and TRBJ2-2; no clear D. V lost 3 bases, J lost 8 bases, and 7 bases lay in between. From germline, CDR1 is SGHTA and CDR2 FQGNSA. CDR3 length: 12 residues. The CDR3 DNA reads TGTGCCAGCAGCTTGGGGTCGGGGGAGCTGTTTTTT. Its protein is CASSLGSGELFF.

This clonotype came up a few times. The CDR3 nucleotides read TGTGCCAGCAGCTGGGGGGGGGACGATTCACCCCTCCACTTT. It yields the protein CASSWGGDDSPLHF. V is TRBV7-3 and J is TRBJ1-6; possibly TRBD1 for D (5 bases). Germline V gives CDR1 SGHTA, CDR2 FQGTGA. The ends were cut back, 4 bases at V and 8 bases at J, with 12 bases in the middle. The CDR3 is made up of 14 amino acids.

Only a few counts were recorded for this clonotype. This chain links TRBV19 with TRBJ2-5; tentative D call: TRBD1 (8 bases). The CDR3 totals 14 residues. The V gene lost 10 bases and the J gene lost 10 bases, with 25 bases spanning the gap. Germline CDR1 reads LNHDA; CDR2 reads SQIVND (reference sequence). CDR3 DNA sequence: TGTGCCACGGGACAGGATCAAACGGGGGGAATCCAGTACTTC. Translating it yields CATGQDQTGGIQYF. The whole variable domain, filled in from reference TRBV19 and TRBJ2-5, reads DGGITQSPKYLFRKEGQNVTLSCEQNLNHDAMYWYRQDPGQGLRLIYYSQIVNDFQKGDIAEGYSVSREKKESFPLTVTSAQKNPTAFYLCATGQDQTGGIQYFGPGTRLLVL.

The sample holds many counts of this clonotype. The V and J genes are TRBV5-1 and TRBJ1-1; the D gene is possibly TRBD1 (5 bases). The V gene lost 1 base and the J gene lost 5 bases, with 24 bases spanning the gap. Per the germline V gene, CDR1 is SGHRS and CDR2 is YFSETQ. This CDR3 has 18 amino acids. The CDR3 loop is CASSLSVGYGARRTEAFF. CDR3 nucleotide sequence: TGCGCCAGCAGCTTGTCGGTTGGTTATGGGGCTCGCCGGACTGAAGCTTTCTTT.

In this sample, this clonotype turned up many times. The genes are TRBV20-1 and TRBJ2-1; 12 bases agree with TRBD2. Germline CDR1 DFQATT, CDR2 SNEGSKA (reference sequence). The CDR3 is 15 amino acids. V lost 3 bases, J lost 9 bases, and 9 bases stayed unmatched. The CDR3 spells CSASMTSGSYSEQFF. The CDR3 DNA is TGCAGTGCTAGCATGACTAGCGGGAGTTATAGTGAGCAGTTCTTC.

This clonotype was counted only a few times. The rearrangement joins TRBV2 to TRBJ2-3; perhaps TRBD2 as D (6 bases). V lost 6 bases to trimming and J lost 7 bases, with 11 bases between them. Germline CDR1 is SNHLY and CDR2 is FYNNEI. The CDR3 has 12 amino acids. This chain's CDR3 is CASRSLANTQYF. The CDR3, as DNA: TGTGCCAGCAGGTCACTAGCAAATACGCAGTATTTT.

This clonotype was seen repeatedly, ten times or more. This chain connects TRBV7-9 to TRBJ2-2; the D gene could be TRBD1 or TRBD2 (6 bases each). This CDR3 is built from 16 residues. The germline V gene encodes CDR1 SEHNR and CDR2 FQNEAQ (reference sequence). Between the trimmed V and J ends, which lost 2 bases and 0 bases, there was a span of 10 bases. Here the CDR3 reads CASSLTGAANTGELFF. Written as DNA, the CDR3 is TGTGCCAGCAGCTTAACGGGGGCAGCGAACACCGGGGAGCTGTTTTTT.

This clonotype has more than one count but fewer than ten. CDR3 sequence reads: CASSLEAGYGYTF. For the CDR3, the DNA is TGCGCCAGCAGCTTGGAGGCAGGGTATGGCTACACCTTC. V gene TRBV5-1 combines with J gene TRBJ1-2, with a weak D call TRBD1 (5 bases). The CDR3 sequence is 13 residues long. The V end lost 0 bases, the J end lost 5 bases, and 8 bases lay between the germline ends. CDR1 is SGHRS and CDR2 is YFSETQ in the germline V gene.

This clonotype was detected ten times or more. The gene calls are TRBV23-1 and TRBJ2-5; a possible D gene is TRBD1 (6 bases). TRBV23-1 has ORF status, its function being uncertain. V was trimmed by 2 bases and J by 1 base, leaving 14 bases between them. The CDR3 is made up of 16 amino acids. CDR3: CASSQLWTETQETQYF. DNA of the CDR3: TGCGCCAGCAGTCAACTATGGACAGAAACCCAAGAGACCCAGTACTTC.

This clonotype is judged medium-sized. The gene calls are TRBV7-8 and TRBJ1-5; no definite D call. CDR3 length equals 16 residues. Trimming removed 3 bases from V and 4 bases from J, with 16 bases in between. The germline V gene encodes CDR1 SGHVS and CDR2 FQNEAQ. The CDR3 sequence is CASSFATLGGNQPQHF. The CDR3 nucleotides are TGTGCCAGCAGCTTCGCTACCCTGGGAGGTAATCAGCCCCAGCATTTT.

This clonotype appeared many times. The genes are TRBV5-8 and TRBJ2-7, with 9 bases that match TRBD2. The ends lost 4 bases at V and 3 bases at J; junction bases unmatched: 8. The CDR3 loop spans 15 amino acids. Per germline, CDR1 SGHTS and CDR2 YDEGEE. The CDR3 DNA follows: TGTGCCAGCAGCAAAGGACTAGCGACCTACTACGAGCAGTACTTC. Translated, it gives CASSKGLATYYEQYF.

V is TRBV12-3 or TRBV12-4 and J is TRBJ1-2, with D hard to call. Between the trimmed V and J ends, which lost 5 bases and 0 bases, there was a span of 13 bases. CDR3 length: 15 residues. The CDR3 reads CASSTDGTTNYGYTF. Here the CDR3 DNA reads TGTGCCAGCAGTACCGACGGCACCACTAACTATGGCTACACCTTC.

This clonotype was seen at least ten times. The V and J genes are TRBV5-1 and TRBJ2-4; TRBD1 aligns across 10 bases. This CDR3 is 15 amino acids long. Looked up from germline, CDR1 is SGHRS and CDR2 is YFSETQ. V lost 4 bases and J lost 4; bases outside the gene matches: 5. The CDR3 DNA is TGCGCCAGCAGCGGAGGACAGGGGGGAAAAAACATTCAGTACTTC. It specifies CASSGGQGGKNIQYF. Looking up the rest from reference TRBV5-1 and TRBJ2-4 gives the full variable domain: KAGVTQTPRYLIKTRGQQVTLSCSPISGHRSVSWYQQTPGQGLQFLFEYFSETQRNKGNFPGRFSGRQFSNSRSEMNVSTLELGDSALYLCASSGGQGGKNIQYFGAGTRLSVL.

This clonotype has only a few counts. The chain recombines TRBV6-5 with TRBJ1-2; no clear D. The CDR3 loop spans 13 amino acids. CDR1 and CDR2 from the germline V gene are MNHEY and SVGAGI. V was cut by 7 bases and J by 5 bases, with 14 bases left in between. CDR3 protein: CASKGQVSYGYTF. In nucleotides, the CDR3 is TGTGCCAGCAAAGGGCAGGTCTCATATGGCTACACCTTC.